This T cell receptor beta chain was found in a study of beta chain features in type 1 diabetes. Study overall: What patients shared with healthy donors was a similar profile of age, gender and cell yields.

Per the germline V gene, CDR1 is MDHEN and CDR2 is SYDVKM. The CDR3 has 15 residues. V lost 5 bases, J lost 4 bases, and 17 bases lay in between. The authors took one heparinised blood draw, averaging about 120 mL, from each donor. Reverse transcription of all isolated RNA meant that expressed TCRB transcripts were sequenced. Generated by immunoSEQ multiplex PCR, the TCRdb table keeps only in-frame clones and is missing some. The sample holds about 140,000 clones, over 9.5% seen once. The chain is built from TRBV28 and TRBJ1-2; D ambiguous. The specimen was naive CD4+ T cells from blood. The clonotype originates from a man between 18 and 35 years old in good health. CDR3 nucleotides: TGTGCCAGCAGTACTACACCACCGGGAGGCTATGGCTACACCTTC. Protein sequence: CASSTTPPGGYGYTF.